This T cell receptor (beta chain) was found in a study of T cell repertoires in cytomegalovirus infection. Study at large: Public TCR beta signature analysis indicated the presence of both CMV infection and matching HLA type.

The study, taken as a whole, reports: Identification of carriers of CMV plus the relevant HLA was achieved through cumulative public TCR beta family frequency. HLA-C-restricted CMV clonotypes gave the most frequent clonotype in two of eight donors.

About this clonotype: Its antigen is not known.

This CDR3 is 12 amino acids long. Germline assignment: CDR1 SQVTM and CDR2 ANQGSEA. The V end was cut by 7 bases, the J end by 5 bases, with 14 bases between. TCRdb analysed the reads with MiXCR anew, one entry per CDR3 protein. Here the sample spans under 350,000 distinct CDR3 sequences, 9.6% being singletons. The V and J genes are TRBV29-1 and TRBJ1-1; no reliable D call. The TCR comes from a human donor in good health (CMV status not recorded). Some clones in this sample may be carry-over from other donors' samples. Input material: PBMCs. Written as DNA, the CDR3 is TGCAGCGGTGAGGAATCGAGGACTGAAGCTTTCTTT. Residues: CSGEESRTEAFF.